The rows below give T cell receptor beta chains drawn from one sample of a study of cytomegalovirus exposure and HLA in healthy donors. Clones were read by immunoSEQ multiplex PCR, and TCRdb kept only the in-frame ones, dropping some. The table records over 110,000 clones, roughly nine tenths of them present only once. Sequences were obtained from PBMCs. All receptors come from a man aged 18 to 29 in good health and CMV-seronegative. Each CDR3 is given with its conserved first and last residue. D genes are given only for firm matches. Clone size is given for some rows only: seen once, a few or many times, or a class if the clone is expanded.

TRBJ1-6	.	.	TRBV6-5	CASNEARSNSPLHF	TGTGCCAGCAATGAGGCCCGTTCGAATTCACCCCTCCACTTT
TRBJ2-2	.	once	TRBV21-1	CASSKSQAGGGELFF	TGTGCCAGCAGCAAATCACAGGCTGGTGGCGGGGAGCTGTTTTTT
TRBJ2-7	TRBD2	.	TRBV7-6	CASSLGGGDSYEQYF	TGTGCCAGCAGCTTAGGCGGGGGGGACAGCTACGAGCAGTACTTC
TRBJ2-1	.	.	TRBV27	CASSKTLADSYNEQFF	TGTGCCAGCAGTAAAACCTTAGCGGACTCCTACAATGAGCAGTTCTTC
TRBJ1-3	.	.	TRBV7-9	CASSLTRSGYGNTIYF	TGTGCCAGCAGCTTAACACGATCAGGGTACGGAAACACCATATATTTT
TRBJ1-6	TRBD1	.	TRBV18	CASSLRTGDSPLHF	TGTGCCAGCTCACTTCGGACAGGTGATTCACCCCTCCACTTT
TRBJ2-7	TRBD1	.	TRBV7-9	CASSRRDRVYEQYF	TGTGCCAGCAGCCGCCGGGACAGGGTCTACGAGCAGTACTTC
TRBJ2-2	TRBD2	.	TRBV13	CASSPRLAGDSGELFF	TGTGCCAGCAGCCCCAGACTAGCGGGTGATAGCGGGGAGCTGTTTTTT
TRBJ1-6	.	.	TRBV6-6	CASSTGDPDSPLHF	TGTGCCAGCAGCACGGGGGATCCAGATTCACCCCTCCACTTT
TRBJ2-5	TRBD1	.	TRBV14	CASSQVGQGKETQYF	TGTGCCAGCAGCCAAGTGGGACAGGGTAAAGAGACCCAGTACTTC
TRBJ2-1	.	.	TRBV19	CASSMEGTMYNEQFF	TGTGCCAGTAGTATGGAGGGGACCATGTACAATGAGCAGTTCTTC
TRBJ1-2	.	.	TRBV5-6	CASSFIETHYGYTF	TGTGCCAGCAGCTTTATAGAAACCCACTATGGCTACACCTTC
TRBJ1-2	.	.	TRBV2	CASSEYLSNYGYTF	TGTGCCAGCAGTGAATATTTGTCGAACTATGGCTACACCTTC
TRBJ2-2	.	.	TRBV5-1	CASSQTHNTGELFF	TGCGCCAGCAGCCAGACACACAACACCGGGGAGCTGTTTTTT
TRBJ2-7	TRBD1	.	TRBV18	CASSPQGANEQYF	TGTGCCAGCTCACCTCAGGGGGCCAACGAGCAGTACTTC
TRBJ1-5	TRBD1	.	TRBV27	CASSSGTGGGSQPQHF	TGTGCCAGCAGTTCCGGGACAGGGGGCGGGAGTCAGCCCCAGCATTTT
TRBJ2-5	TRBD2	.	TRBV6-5	CASSPGLEWTQYF	TGTGCCAGCAGCCCCGGACTAGAGTGGACCCAGTACTTC
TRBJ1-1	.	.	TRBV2	CASGGHQNTEAFF	TGTGCCAGCGGGGGACACCAGAACACTGAAGCTTTCTTT
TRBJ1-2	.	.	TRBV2	CARRGEGVSYGYTF	TGTGCCCGCCGGGGGGAGGGGGTAAGCTATGGCTACACCTTC
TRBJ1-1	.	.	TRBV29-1	CSVEEGDTEAFF	TGCAGCGTTGAAGAAGGGGACACTGAAGCTTTCTTT
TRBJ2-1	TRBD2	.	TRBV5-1	CASSLALLADNEQFF	TGCGCCAGCAGCTTGGCTCTACTAGCGGACAATGAGCAGTTCTTC
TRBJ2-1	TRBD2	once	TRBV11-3	CASSPGLAAFGEQFF	TGTGCCAGCAGCCCGGGACTAGCCGCGTTTGGGGAGCAGTTCTTC
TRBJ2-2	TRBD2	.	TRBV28	CASRKRPMRAGVWSGELFF	TGTGCCAGCAGGAAAAGGCCAATGCGAGCGGGAGTCTGGTCCGGGGAGCTGTTTTTT
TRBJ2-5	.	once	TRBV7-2	CASSFKIGGEETQYF	TGTGCCAGCAGCTTTAAGATTGGGGGCGAAGAGACCCAGTACTTC
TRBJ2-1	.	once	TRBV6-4	CATLRTSWKNNEQFF	TGTGCCACTCTTCGCACTAGTTGGAAAAACAATGAGCAGTTCTTC
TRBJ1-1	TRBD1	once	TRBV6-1	CASSYTSDRGEEAFF	TGTGCCAGCAGCTATACTTCGGACAGGGGGGAAGAAGCTTTCTTT
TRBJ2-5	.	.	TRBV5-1	CASSLAQLQETQYF	TGCGCCAGCAGCTTGGCTCAACTTCAAGAGACCCAGTACTTC
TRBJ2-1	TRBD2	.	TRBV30	CAWQGGRAHGEQFF	TGTGCCTGGCAGGGCGGGAGGGCTCATGGTGAGCAGTTCTTC
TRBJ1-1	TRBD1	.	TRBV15	CATSADRGKYSHALNTEAFF	TGTGCCACCAGTGCGGACAGGGGAAAGTACTCCCATGCTTTGAACACTGAAGCTTTCTTT
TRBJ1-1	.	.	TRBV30	CAWSAMIGQSEAFF	TGTGCCTGGAGTGCTATGATCGGACAGAGTGAAGCTTTCTTT
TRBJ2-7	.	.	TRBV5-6	CASSRFSYEQYF	TGTGCCAGCAGTCGGTTCTCCTACGAGCAGTACTTC
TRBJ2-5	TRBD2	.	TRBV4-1	CASSQGLAGEETQYF	TGCGCCAGCAGCCAGGGACTAGCGGGAGAAGAGACCCAGTACTTC
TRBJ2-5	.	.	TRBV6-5	CASSYGAGSHQETQYF	TGTGCCAGCAGTTACGGAGCGGGTAGTCACCAAGAGACCCAGTACTTC
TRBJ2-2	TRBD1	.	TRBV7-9	CASRDDRGHIGELFF	TGTGCCAGCAGGGACGACAGGGGGCATATCGGGGAGCTGTTTTTT
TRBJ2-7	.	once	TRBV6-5	CASSPSGEGAYEQYF	TGTGCCAGCAGCCCGTCGGGGGAGGGGGCCTACGAGCAGTACTTC
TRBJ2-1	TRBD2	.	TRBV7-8	CASSSNRGGGFNEQFF	TGTGCCAGCAGCTCGAATCGGGGGGGCGGTTTCAATGAGCAGTTCTTC
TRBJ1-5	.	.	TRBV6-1	CASGGGAGGNQPQHF	TGTGCCAGCGGCGGGGGCGCAGGGGGCAATCAGCCCCAGCATTTT
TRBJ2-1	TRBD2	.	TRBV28	CASSLRAGGHYEQFF	TGTGCCAGCAGTTTACGGGCGGGAGGGCACTATGAGCAGTTCTTC
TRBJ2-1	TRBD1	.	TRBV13	CASSTGGLSYNEQFF	TGTGCCAGCAGCACAGGGGGTCTTTCCTACAATGAGCAGTTCTTC
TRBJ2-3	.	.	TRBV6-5	CASSPGHLTDTQYF	TGTGCCAGCAGTCCCGGACACCTCACAGATACGCAGTATTTT
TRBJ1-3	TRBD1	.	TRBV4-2	CASSQNRQGTTSSGNTIYF	TGTGCCAGCAGCCAAAATAGACAGGGTACTACCAGCTCTGGAAACACCATATATTTT
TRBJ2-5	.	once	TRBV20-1	CSGTSSETQYF	TGCAGTGGTACTAGCAGCGAGACCCAGTACTTC
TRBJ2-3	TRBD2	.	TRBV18	CASSPGLAGTSTDTQYF	TGTGCCAGCTCACCCGGACTAGCGGGTACTAGCACAGATACGCAGTATTTT
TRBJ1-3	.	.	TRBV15	CATSPGSSGNTIYF	TGTGCCACCAGCCCGGGGTCCTCTGGAAACACCATATATTTT
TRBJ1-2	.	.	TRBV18	CASSPPDSVYGYTF	TGTGCCAGCTCACCCCCGGACAGCGTCTATGGCTACACCTTC
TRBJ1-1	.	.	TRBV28	CASSSDLTEAFF	TGTGCCAGCAGTTCGGACTTAACTGAAGCTTTCTTT
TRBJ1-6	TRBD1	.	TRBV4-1	CASSQDRDRRPYNSPLHF	TGCGCCAGCAGCCAAGATCGGGACAGGAGGCCCTATAATTCACCCCTCCACTTT
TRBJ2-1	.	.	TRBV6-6	CASSYETEDNEQFF	TGTGCCAGCAGTTACGAGACAGAAGACAATGAGCAGTTCTTC